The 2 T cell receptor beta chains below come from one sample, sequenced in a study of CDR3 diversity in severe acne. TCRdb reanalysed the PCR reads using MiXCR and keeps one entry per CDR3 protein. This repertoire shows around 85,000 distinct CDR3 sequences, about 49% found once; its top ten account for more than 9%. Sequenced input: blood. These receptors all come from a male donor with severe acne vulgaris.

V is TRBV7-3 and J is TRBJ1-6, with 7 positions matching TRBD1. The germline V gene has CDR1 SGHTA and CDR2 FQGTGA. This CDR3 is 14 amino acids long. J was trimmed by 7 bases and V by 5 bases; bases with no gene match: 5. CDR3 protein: CASSRQGVNSPLHF. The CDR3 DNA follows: TGTGCCAGCAGCCGACAGGGCGTGAATTCACCCCTCCACTTT.

CDR3 nucleotide sequence: TGTGCCAGCCTCCAAGGGGCGGGAGAAGCAGATACGCAGTATTTT. The encoded protein is CASLQGAGEADTQYF. The chain has TRBV6-1 and TRBJ2-3; 7 nucleotides align to TRBD2. This CDR3 comprises 15 residues. The germline V gene has CDR1 MNHNS and CDR2 SASEGT. V trimming: 8 bases; J trimming: 4 bases; junction bases outside the gene matches: 12.